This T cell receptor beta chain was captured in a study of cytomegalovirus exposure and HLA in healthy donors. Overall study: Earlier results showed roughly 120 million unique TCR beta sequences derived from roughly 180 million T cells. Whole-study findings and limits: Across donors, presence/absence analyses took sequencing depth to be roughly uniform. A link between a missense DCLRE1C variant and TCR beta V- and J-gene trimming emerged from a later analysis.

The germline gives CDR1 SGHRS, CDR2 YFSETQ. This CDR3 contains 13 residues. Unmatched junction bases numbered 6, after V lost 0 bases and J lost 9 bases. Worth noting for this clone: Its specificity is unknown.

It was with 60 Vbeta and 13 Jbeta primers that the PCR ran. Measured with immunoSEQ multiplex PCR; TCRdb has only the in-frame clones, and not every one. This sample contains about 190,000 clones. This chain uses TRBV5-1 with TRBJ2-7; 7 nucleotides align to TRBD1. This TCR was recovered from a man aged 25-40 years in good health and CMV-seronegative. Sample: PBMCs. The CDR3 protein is CASSLEQGSGQYF. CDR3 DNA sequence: TGCGCCAGCAGCTTGGAACAGGGGAGCGGGCAGTACTTC.